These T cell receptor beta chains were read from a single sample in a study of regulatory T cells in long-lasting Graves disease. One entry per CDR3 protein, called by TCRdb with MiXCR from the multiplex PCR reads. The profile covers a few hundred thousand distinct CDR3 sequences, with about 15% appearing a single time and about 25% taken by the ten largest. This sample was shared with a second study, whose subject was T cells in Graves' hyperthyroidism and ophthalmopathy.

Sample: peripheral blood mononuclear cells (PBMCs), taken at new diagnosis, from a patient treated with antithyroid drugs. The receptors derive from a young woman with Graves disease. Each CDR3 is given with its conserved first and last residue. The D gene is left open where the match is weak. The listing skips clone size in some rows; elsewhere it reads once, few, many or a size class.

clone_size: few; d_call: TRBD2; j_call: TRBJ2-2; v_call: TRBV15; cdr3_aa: CATSRDLSGRQAGELFF; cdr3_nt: TGTGCCACCAGCAGAGATCTTAGCGGGAGACAAGCCGGGGAGCTGTTTTTT
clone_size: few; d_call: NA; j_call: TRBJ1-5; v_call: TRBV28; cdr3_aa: CASKELGRGNQPQHF; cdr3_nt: TGTGCCAGCAAAGAGCTGGGACGGGGCAATCAGCCCCAGCATTTT
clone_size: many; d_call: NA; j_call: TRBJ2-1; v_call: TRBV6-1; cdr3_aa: CASSLGLGRLPSYNEQFF; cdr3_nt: TGTGCCAGCAGTCTGGGCTTAGGCCGCCTGCCCTCGTACAATGAGCAGTTCTTC
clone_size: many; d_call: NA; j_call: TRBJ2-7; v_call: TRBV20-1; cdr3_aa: CSARGRQDPYEQYF; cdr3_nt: TGCAGTGCTAGGGGCCGACAGGACCCTTACGAGCAGTACTTC
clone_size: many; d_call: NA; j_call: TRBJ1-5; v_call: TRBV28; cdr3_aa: CASTTGYNQPQHF; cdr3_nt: TGTGCCAGCACAACTGGGTACAATCAGCCCCAGCATTTT
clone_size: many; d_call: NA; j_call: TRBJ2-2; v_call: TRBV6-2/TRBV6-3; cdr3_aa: CASSYLVLWEELFF; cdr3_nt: TGTGCCAGCAGTTACCTCGTCCTTTGGGAGGAGCTGTTTTTT
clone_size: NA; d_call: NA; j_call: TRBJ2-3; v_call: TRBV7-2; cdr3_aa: CASSLVGSGTDTQYF; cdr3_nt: TGTGCCAGCAGCTTAGTCGGGAGCGGCACAGATACGCAGTATTTT
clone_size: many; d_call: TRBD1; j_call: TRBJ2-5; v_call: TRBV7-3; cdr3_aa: CASSLNRGETQYF; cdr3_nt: TGTGCCAGCAGCTTAAACAGGGGGGAGACCCAGTACTTC
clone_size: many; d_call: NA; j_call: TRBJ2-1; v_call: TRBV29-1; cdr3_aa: CSSWGNEQFF; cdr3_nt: TGCAGCTCCTGGGGAAATGAGCAGTTCTTC
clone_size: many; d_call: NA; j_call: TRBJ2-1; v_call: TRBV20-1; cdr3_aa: CSADGRSGNEQFF; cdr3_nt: TGCAGTGCCGATGGACGCTCGGGCAATGAGCAGTTCTTC
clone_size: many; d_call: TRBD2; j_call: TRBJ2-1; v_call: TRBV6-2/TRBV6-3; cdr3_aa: CASSLALAGMHNEQFF; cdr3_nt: TGTGCCAGCAGCTTAGCACTAGCGGGTATGCACAATGAGCAGTTCTTC
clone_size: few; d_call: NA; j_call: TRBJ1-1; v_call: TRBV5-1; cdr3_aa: CASSVEPGHQTEAFF; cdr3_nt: TGTGCCAGCAGCGTAGAACCGGGACACCAGACTGAAGCTTTCTTT
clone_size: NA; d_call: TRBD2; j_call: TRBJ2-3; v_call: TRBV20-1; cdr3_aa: CSAKAGVELLTDTQYF; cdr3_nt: TGCAGTGCTAAAGCGGGAGTAGAGCTTCTCACAGATACGCAGTATTTT
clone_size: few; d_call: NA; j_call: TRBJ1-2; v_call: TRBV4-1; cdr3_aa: CASSQRTNYGYTF; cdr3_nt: TGCGCCAGCAGTCAACGAACTAACTATGGCTACACCTTC
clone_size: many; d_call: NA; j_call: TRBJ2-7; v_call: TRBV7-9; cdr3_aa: CASSRDSSYEQYF; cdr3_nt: TGTGCCAGCAGCCGGGACTCCTCCTACGAGCAGTACTTC
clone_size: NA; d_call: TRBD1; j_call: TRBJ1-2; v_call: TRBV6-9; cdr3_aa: CASSSPRTGGDYGYTF; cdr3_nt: TGTGCCAGCAGTTCCCCGCGGACAGGGGGCGACTATGGCTACACCTTC
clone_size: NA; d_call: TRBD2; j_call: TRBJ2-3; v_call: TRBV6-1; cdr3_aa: CASSTLAGGDTQYF; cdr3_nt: TGTGCCAGCAGTACTCTAGCGGGAGGAGATACGCAGTATTTT
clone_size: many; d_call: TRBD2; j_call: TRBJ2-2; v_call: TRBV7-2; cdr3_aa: CASSISGRGTGELFF; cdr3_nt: TGTGCCAGCAGCATTAGCGGGAGGGGTACCGGGGAGCTGTTTTTT
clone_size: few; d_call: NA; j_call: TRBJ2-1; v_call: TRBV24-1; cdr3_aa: CATSDSGTPTYNEQFF; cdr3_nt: TGTGCCACCAGTGATTCCGGGACACCAACCTACAATGAGCAGTTCTTC
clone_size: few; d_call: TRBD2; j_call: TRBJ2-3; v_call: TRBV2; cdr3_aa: CASSTAGTSEFSSLTDTQYF; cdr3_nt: TGTGCCAGCAGTACGGCCGGGACTAGCGAGTTTTCCTCTTTAACAGATACGCAGTATTTT
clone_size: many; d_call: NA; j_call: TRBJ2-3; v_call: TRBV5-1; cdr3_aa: CASSLALNPTDTQYF; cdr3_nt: TGCGCCAGCAGCTTGGCACTAAATCCCACAGATACGCAGTATTTT
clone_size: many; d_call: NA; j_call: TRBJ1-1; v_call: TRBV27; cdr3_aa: CASRTTGNTEAFF; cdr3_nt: TGTGCCAGCAGAACTACAGGGAACACTGAAGCTTTCTTT
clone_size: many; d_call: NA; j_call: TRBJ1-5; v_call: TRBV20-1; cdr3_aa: CSASLGAKEPQHF; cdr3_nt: TGCAGTGCTAGTCTAGGGGCTAAGGAGCCCCAGCATTTT
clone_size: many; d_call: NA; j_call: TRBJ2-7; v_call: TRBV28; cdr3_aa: CASRDTNSYEQYF; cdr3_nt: TGTGCCAGCCGGGACACCAACTCCTACGAGCAGTACTTC
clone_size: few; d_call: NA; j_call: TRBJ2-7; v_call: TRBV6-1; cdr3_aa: CASSEVRTKGEQYF; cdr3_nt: TGTGCCAGCAGTGAAGTTCGCACCAAGGGCGAGCAGTACTTC
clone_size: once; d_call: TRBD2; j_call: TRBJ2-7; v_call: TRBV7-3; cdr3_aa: CASSLIGGSEQYF; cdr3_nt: TGTGCCAGCAGCTTAATAGGCGGGAGCGAGCAGTACTTC
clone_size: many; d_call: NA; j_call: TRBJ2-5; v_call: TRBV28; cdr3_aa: CASRDQETQYF; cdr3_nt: TGTGCCAGCAGAGACCAAGAGACCCAGTACTTC
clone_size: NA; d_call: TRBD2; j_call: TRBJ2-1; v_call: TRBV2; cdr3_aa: CASSEKVAGAWKFF; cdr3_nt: TGTGCCAGCAGTGAAAAGGTTGCGGGAGCTTGGAAGTTCTTC
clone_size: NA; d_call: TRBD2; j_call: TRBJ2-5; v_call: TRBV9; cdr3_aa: CASSATGGLQETQYF; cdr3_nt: TGTGCCAGCAGCGCAACGGGGGGGCTTCAAGAGACCCAGTACTTC
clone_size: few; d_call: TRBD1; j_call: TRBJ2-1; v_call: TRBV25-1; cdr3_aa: CASSGRVTGVYEQFF; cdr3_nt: TGTGCCAGCAGTGGGAGGGTGACAGGGGTCTATGAGCAGTTCTTC
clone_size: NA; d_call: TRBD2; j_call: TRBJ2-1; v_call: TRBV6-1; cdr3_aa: CASSELAGGPNEQFF; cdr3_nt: TGTGCCAGCAGTGAACTAGCGGGAGGGCCGAATGAGCAGTTCTTC
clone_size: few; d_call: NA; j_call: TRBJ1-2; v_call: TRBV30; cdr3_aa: CAWSVGSGVDGYTF; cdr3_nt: TGTGCCTGGAGTGTTGGTTCAGGGGTTGATGGCTACACCTTC
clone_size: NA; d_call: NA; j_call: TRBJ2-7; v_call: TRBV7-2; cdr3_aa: CASSLEASAYEQYF; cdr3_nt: TGTGCCAGCAGCTTAGAGGCTAGCGCATACGAGCAGTACTTC
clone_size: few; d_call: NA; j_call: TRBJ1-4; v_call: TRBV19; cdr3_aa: CASSIAGVREKLFF; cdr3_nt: TGTGCCAGTAGTATAGCCGGAGTCCGAGAGAAACTGTTTTTT
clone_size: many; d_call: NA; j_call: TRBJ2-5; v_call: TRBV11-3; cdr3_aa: CASSHYVGGGPQETQYF; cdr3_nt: TGTGCCAGCAGCCACTACGTAGGGGGGGGACCACAAGAGACCCAGTACTTC
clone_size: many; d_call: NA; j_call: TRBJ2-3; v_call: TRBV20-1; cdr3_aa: CSATTLAPSTDTQYF; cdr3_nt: TGCAGTGCTACTACCCTAGCGCCTAGCACAGATACGCAGTATTTT
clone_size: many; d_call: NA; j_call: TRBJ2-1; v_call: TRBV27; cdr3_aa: CASSSSGRSYNEQFF; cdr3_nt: TGTGCCAGCAGTAGTAGCGGCCGCAGTTACAATGAGCAGTTCTTC
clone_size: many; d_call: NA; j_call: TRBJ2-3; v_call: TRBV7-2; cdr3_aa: CASSSDSTRGDTQYF; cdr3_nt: TGTGCCAGCAGCTCCGACTCGACACGCGGGGATACGCAGTATTTT
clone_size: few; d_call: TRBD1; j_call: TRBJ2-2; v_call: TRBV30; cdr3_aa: CAWTGGDTGELFF; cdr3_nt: TGTGCCTGGACAGGGGGCGATACCGGGGAGCTGTTTTTT
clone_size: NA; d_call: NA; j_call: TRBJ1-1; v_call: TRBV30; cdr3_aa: CAWAGDTEAFF; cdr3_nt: TGTGCCTGGGCAGGGGACACTGAAGCTTTCTTT
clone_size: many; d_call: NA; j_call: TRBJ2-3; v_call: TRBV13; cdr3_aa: CASRSPLQPGDTQYF; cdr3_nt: TGTGCCAGCAGATCTCCCCTACAGCCCGGGGATACGCAGTATTTT
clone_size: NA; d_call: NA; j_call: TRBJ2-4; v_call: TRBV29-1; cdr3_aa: CSVESRQTNEQYF; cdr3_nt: TGCAGCGTTGAGAGCAGACAGACCAATGAGCAGTACTTC
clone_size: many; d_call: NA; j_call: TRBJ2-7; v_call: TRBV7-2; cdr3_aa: CASSSQGIWEQYF; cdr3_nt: TGTGCCAGCAGCTCCCAGGGGATATGGGAGCAGTACTTC
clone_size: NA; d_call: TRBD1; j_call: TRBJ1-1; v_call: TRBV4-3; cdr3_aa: CASSPQKMAGGMNTEAFF; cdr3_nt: TGCGCCAGCAGCCCCCAGAAGATGGCAGGGGGGATGAACACTGAAGCTTTCTTT
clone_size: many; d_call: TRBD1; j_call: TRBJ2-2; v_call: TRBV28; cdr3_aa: CASSFLGQPNTGELFF; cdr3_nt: TGTGCCAGCAGTTTCCTGGGACAGCCGAACACCGGGGAGCTGTTTTTT
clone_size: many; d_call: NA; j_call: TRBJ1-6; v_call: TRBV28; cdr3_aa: CASSPIGQGRKNSPLHF; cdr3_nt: TGTGCCAGCAGTCCCATCGGCCAGGGGCGGAAAAATTCACCCCTCCACTTT
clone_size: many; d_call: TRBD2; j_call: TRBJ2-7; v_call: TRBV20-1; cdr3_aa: CSAREGTSGSDEQYF; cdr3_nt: TGCAGTGCTAGAGAAGGGACTAGCGGGAGTGACGAGCAGTACTTC
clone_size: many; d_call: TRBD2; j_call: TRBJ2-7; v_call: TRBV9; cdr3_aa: CASSVGGLATYEQYF; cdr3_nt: TGTGCCAGCAGCGTAGGGGGACTAGCGACATACGAGCAGTACTTC
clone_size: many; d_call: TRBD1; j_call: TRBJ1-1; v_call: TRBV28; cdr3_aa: CASSLRGQGTTEAFF; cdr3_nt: TGTGCCAGCAGTTTAAGGGGACAGGGGACGACTGAAGCTTTCTTT
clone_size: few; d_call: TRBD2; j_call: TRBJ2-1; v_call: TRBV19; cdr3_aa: CASSSRETSGLYNEQFF; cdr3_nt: TGTGCCAGTAGTTCGCGAGAGACTAGCGGGCTATACAATGAGCAGTTCTTC
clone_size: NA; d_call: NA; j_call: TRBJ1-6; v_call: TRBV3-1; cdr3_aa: CASSQAVYNSPLHF; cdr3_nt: TGTGCCAGCAGCCAAGCAGTGTATAATTCACCCCTCCACTTT
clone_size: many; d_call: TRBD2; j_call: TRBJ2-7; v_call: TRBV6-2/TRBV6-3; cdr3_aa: CASSTGQGGLAGVLRAYEQYF; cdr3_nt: TGTGCCAGCAGTACAGGACAGGGGGGACTAGCGGGAGTTCTAAGGGCGTACGAGCAGTACTTC